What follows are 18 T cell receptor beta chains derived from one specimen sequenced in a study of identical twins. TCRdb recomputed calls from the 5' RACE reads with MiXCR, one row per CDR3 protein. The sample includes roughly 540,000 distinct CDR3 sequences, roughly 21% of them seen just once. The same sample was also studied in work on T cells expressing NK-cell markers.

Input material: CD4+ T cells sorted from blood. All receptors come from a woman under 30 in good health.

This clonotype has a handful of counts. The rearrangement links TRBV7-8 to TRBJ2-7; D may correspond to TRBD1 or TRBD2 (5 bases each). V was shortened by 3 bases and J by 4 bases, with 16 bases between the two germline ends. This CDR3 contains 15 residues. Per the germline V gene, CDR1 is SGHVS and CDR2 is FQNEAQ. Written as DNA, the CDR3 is TGTGCCAGCAGCTTGGGCGGTGGCAGGGAGTACGAGCAGTACTTC. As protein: CASSLGGGREYEQYF.

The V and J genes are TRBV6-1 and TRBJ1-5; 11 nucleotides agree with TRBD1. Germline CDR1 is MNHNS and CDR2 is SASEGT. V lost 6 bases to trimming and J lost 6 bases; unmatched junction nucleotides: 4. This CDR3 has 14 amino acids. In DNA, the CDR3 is TGTGCCAGCAGCAGGACAGGGGGCGGTCAGCCCCAGCATTTT. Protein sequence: CASSRTGGGQPQHF.

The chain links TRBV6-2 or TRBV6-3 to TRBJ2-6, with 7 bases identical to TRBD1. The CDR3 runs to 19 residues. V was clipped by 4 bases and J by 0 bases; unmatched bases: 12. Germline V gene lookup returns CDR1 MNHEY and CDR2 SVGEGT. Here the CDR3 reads CASSFRQGTSLSGANVLTF. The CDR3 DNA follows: TGTGCCAGCAGTTTCCGACAGGGCACATCTCTCTCTGGGGCCAACGTCCTGACTTTC.

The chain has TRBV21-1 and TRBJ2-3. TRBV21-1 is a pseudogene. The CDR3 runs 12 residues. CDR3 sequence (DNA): TGTGCCAGCAGCAAAGACACAGATACGCAGTATTTT. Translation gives CASSKDTDTQYF.

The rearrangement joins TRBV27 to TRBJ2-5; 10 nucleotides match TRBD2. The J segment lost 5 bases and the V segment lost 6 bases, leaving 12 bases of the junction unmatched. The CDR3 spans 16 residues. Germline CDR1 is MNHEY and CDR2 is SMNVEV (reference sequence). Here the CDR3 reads CASSDLAGVGRETQYF. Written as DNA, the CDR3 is TGTGCCAGCAGCGATCTAGCGGGAGTGGGCCGGGAGACCCAGTACTTC.

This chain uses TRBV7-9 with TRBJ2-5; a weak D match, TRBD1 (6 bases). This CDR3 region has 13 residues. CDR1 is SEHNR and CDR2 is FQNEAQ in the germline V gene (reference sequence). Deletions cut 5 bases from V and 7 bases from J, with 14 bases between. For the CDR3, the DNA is TGTGCCAGCAGCCCCCGGGACACAGTGACCCAGTACTTC. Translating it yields CASSPRDTVTQYF.

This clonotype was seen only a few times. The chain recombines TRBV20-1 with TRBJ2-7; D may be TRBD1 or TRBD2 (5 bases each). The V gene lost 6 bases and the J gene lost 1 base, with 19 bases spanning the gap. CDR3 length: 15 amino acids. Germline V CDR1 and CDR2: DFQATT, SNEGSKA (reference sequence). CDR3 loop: CSATVNRDLSYEQYF. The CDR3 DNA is TGCAGTGCCACCGTAAACCGGGACCTTTCCTACGAGCAGTACTTC.

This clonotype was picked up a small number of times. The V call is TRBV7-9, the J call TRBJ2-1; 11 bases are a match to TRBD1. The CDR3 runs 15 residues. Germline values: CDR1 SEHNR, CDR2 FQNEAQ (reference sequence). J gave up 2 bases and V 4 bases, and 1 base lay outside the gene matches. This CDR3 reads CASSWDRGTYNEQFF. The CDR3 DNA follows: TGTGCCAGCAGCTGGGACAGGGGGACCTACAATGAGCAGTTCTTC.

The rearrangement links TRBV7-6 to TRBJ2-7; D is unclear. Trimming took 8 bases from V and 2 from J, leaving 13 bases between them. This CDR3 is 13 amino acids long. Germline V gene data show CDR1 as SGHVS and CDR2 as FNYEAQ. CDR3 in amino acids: CASSNGETYEQYF. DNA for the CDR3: TGTGCCAGCTCAAATGGGGAAACCTACGAGCAGTACTTC.

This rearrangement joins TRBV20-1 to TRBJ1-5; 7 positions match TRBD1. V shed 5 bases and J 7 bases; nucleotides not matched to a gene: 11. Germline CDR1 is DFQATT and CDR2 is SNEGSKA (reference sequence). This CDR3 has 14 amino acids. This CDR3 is CSASIDREGQPQHF. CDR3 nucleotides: TGCAGTGCTTCAATCGACAGGGAAGGGCAGCCCCAGCATTTT.

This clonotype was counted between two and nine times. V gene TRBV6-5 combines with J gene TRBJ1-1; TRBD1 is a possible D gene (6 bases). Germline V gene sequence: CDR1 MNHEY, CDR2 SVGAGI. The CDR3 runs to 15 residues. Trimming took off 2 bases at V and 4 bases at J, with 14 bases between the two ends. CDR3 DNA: TGTGCCAGCAGTTACAGGGGGGCAGAGGGCACTGAAGCTTTCTTT. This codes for CASSYRGAEGTEAFF.

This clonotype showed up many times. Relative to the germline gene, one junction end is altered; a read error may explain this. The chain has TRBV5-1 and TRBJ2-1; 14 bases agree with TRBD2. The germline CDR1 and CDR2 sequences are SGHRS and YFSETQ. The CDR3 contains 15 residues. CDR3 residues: CASSLGLAGVNEQFF. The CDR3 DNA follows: TGTGCCAGCAGCTTGGGACTAGCGGGAGTGAATGAGCAGTTCTTC.

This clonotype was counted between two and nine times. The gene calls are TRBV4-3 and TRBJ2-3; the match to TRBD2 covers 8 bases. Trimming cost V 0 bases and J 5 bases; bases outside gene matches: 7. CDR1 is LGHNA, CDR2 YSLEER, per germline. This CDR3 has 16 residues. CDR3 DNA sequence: TGCGCCAGCAGCCAAGAATCGGGAGGGCCGGGAGATACGCAGTATTTT. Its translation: CASSQESGGPGDTQYF.

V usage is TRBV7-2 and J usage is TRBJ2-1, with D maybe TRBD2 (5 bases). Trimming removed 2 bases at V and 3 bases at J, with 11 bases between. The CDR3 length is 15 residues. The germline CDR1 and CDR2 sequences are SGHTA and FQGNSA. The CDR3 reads CASSLLGSNYNEQFF. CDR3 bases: TGTGCCAGCAGCTTACTGGGGAGCAACTACAATGAGCAGTTCTTC.

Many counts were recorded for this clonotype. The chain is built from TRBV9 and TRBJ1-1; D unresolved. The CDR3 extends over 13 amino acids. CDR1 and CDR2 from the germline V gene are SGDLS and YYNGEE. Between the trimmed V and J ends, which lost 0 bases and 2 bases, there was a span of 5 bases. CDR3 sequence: CASSVDVNTEAFF. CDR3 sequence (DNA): TGTGCCAGCAGCGTAGACGTTAACACTGAAGCTTTCTTT.

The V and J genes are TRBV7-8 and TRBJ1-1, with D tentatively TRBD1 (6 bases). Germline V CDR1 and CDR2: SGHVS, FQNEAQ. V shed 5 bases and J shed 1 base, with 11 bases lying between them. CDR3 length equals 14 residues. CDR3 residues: CASSGDTKNTEAFF. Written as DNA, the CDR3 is TGTGCCAGCAGCGGGGACACCAAGAACACTGAAGCTTTCTTT.

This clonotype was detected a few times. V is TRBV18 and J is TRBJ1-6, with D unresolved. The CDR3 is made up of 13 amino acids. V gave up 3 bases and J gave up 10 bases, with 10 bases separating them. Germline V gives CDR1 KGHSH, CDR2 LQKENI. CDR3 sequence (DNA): TGTGCCAGCTCACCCAGGACCGAGTCACCCCTCCACTTT. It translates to CASSPRTESPLHF.

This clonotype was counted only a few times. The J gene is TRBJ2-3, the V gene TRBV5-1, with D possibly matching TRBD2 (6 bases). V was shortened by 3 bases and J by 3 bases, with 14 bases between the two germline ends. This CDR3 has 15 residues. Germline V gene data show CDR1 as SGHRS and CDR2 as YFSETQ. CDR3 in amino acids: CASSSPGTQTDTQYF. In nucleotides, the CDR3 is TGCGCCAGCAGCTCTCCCGGGACTCAGACAGATACGCAGTATTTT.